Listed here are 12 T cell receptor beta chains from one sample, sequenced in a study of blood T cell repertoires in COVID-19. Measured with immunoSEQ multiplex PCR; TCRdb has only the in-frame clones, and not every one. This table holds approximately 100,000 clones, more than 80% found once. Sequenced input: peripheral blood. These receptors were obtained from a human donor in a cohort sampled during active COVID-19.

This clone was detected a few times. The chain is built from TRBV2 and TRBJ2-4; 8 bases are shared with TRBD2. The CDR3 totals 13 residues. The germline gives CDR1 SNHLY, CDR2 FYNNEI. V shed 10 bases and J 8 bases; nucleotides not matched to a gene: 10. CDR3 in DNA: TGTGCCATCTCGGGAGGGCGCGAGGACATTCAGTACTTC. As protein: CAISGGREDIQYF.

The gene calls are TRBV4-1 and TRBJ2-3; TRBD1 agrees at 8 bases. V lost 0 bases and J lost 3; bases outside the gene matches: 2. CDR1 MGHRA and CDR2 YSYEKL come from the germline V gene. The CDR3 runs 15 residues. Written as DNA, the CDR3 is TGCGCCAGCAGCCAAGAACGGACAGGGACAGATACGCAGTATTTT. This translates into CASSQERTGTDTQYF.

Only a few counts were recorded for this clone. The chain recombines TRBV28 with TRBJ2-5; TRBD1 is a possible D gene (6 bases). With 6 bases removed from V and 5 bases from J, the gap between germline ends came to 13 bases. The CDR3 extends over 13 amino acids. Germline CDR1 is MDHEN and CDR2 is SYDVKM. CDR3 in amino acids: CASRQQGAETQYF. CDR3 DNA: TGTGCCAGCAGACAACAGGGTGCCGAGACCCAGTACTTC.

This chain joins TRBV5-1 and TRBJ2-2; 7 nucleotides agree with TRBD1. V trimming: 2 bases; J trimming: 1 base; junction bases outside the gene matches: 5. This CDR3 contains 16 residues. Looked up from germline, CDR1 is SGHRS and CDR2 is YFSETQ. As DNA, the CDR3 is TGCGCCAGCAGCTTAGGACAGGTGCAGAACACCGGGGAGCTGTTTTTT. This gives the protein CASSLGQVQNTGELFF.

This chain connects TRBV29-1 to TRBJ2-5; 8 nucleotides align to TRBD1. Germline lookup yields CDR1 SQVTM and CDR2 ANQGSEA. The J segment lost 3 bases and the V segment lost 7 bases, leaving 10 bases of the junction unmatched. This CDR3 has 14 amino acids. CDR3 region: CSASDRASKETQYF. CDR3 coding DNA: TGCAGCGCTTCGGACAGGGCCAGTAAAGAGACCCAGTACTTC.

This clone was seen only a few times. The chain joins TRBV19 to TRBJ2-2; 7 bases match TRBD1. The CDR3 loop spans 14 amino acids. Germline V gives CDR1 LNHDA, CDR2 SQIVND (reference sequence). V lost 6 bases and J lost 2; bases outside the gene matches: 3. The DNA for the CDR3 is TGTGCCAGTAGGAAGGGGGCTAACACCGGGGAGCTGTTTTTT. It codes for CASRKGANTGELFF.

This chain joins TRBV6-5 and TRBJ2-7; TRBD1 agrees at 9 bases. The CDR3 is made up of 13 amino acids. V lost 7 bases and J lost 7; bases outside the gene matches: 8. Per the germline V gene, CDR1 is MNHEY and CDR2 is SVGAGI. The CDR3 region has the DNA TGTGCCAGCAAAGTGGGGACAGGGAGAGAGCAGTACTTC. The encoded protein is CASKVGTGREQYF.

The rearrangement uses TRBV2 and TRBJ1-2; D gene unclear. The germline V gene encodes CDR1 SNHLY and CDR2 FYNNEI. The CDR3 has 11 residues. Trimming took off 3 bases at V and 6 bases at J, with 5 bases between the two ends. CDR3 nucleotide sequence: TGTGCCAGCAGTGAGCCAGATGGCTACACCTTC. Protein sequence: CASSEPDGYTF.

The J gene is TRBJ1-3, the V gene TRBV18, with no clear D. Trimming stripped 6 bases from V and 2 bases from J, with 8 bases between. The germline CDR1 and CDR2 sequences are KGHSH and LQKENI. This CDR3 comprises 13 residues. CDR3 in amino acids: CASSGEAGNTIYF. CDR3 bases: TGTGCCAGCTCCGGGGAAGCTGGAAACACCATATATTTT.

The chain employs TRBV27 and TRBJ2-2; 9 bases align to TRBD1. Germline CDR1 and CDR2: MNHEY and SMNVEV (reference sequence). The trim removed 3 bases at V and 3 bases at J, leaving 5 bases unmatched. This CDR3 comprises 16 residues. Here the CDR3 reads CASSFPTGGYTGELFF. The CDR3 region has the DNA TGTGCCAGCAGTTTCCCTACAGGGGGCTACACCGGGGAGCTGTTTTTT.

The chain combines TRBV5-1 with TRBJ1-1, with TRBD1 matching over 8 bases. This CDR3 is 13 amino acids long. Germline V gene data show CDR1 as SGHRS and CDR2 as YFSETQ. Germline trimming cut 3 bases from V and 5 bases from J; bases unmatched to any gene: 3. The CDR3 DNA sequence: TGCGCCAGCAGCTCACAGGGGGGGACTGAAGCTTTCTTT. Amino acids: CASSSQGGTEAFF.

As DNA, the CDR3 is TGTGCCAGTTGCGGTGATTACACCGGGGAGCTGTTTTTT. It yields the protein CASCGDYTGELFF. This chain joins TRBV19 and TRBJ2-2; D gene ambiguous. V was trimmed by 8 bases and J by 3 bases, leaving 10 bases between them. Germline assignment: CDR1 LNHDA and CDR2 SQIVND (reference sequence). The CDR3 extends over 13 amino acids.